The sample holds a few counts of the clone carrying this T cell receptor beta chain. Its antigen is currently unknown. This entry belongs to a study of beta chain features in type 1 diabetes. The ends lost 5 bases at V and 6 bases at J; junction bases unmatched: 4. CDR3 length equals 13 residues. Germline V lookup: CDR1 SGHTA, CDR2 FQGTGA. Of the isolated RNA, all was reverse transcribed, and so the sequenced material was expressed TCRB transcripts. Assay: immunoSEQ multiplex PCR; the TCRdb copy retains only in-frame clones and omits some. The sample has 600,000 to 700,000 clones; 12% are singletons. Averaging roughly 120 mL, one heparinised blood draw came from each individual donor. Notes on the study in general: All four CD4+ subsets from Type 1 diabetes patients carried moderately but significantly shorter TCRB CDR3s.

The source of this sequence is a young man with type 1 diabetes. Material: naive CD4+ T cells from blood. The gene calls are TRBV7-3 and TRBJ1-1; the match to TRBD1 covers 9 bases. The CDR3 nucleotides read TGTGCCAGCAGCCCACAGGGGGCCCCTGAAGCTTTCTTT. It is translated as CASSPQGAPEAFF.